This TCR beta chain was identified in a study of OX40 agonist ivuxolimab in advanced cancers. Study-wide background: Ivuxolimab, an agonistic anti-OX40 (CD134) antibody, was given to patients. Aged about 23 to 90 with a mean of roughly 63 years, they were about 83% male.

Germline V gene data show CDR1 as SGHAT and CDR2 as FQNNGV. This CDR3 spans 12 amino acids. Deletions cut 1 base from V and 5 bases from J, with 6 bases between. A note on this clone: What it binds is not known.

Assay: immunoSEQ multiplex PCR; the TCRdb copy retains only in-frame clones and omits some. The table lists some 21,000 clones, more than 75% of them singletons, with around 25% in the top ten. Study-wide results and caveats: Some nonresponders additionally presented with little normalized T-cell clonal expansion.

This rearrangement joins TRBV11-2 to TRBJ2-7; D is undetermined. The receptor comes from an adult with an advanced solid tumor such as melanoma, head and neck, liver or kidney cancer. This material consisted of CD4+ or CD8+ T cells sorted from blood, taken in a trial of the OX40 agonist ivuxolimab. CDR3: CASSLVPDEQYF. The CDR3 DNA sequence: TGTGCCAGCAGCTTAGTCCCCGACGAGCAGTACTTC.